This T cell receptor beta chain emerged from a study of cytomegalovirus exposure and HLA in healthy donors. Study results and limitations: V- and J-gene trimming in TCR beta was tied to a missense DCLRE1C variant by an analysis performed later. Rare TCR sequences dominated, though some public TCRs recurred in many donors.

This clone was picked up a small number of times. Its target is not known. Researchers ran the PCR with 60 Vbeta and 13 Jbeta primers. Sequencing was performed with immunoSEQ multiplex PCR; in TCRdb, only in-frame clones are kept and a portion is missing. The repertoire consists of more than 85,000 clones, with approximately 86% occurring once and the leading ten covering roughly 6.1%. The sample taken for sequencing was PBMCs. This clonotype was sampled from a man aged 18-30 years in good health and CMV-seronegative.

The chain's CDR3 is CASSHHHGPRVMLGNTIYF. In nucleotides, the CDR3 is TGCGCCAGCAGCCACCATCACGGCCCCAGGGTGATGTTGGGAAACACCATATATTTT. The chain employs TRBV4-3 and TRBJ1-3; D is perhaps TRBD1 (5 bases). V lost 3 bases, J lost 4 bases, and 25 bases lay in between. There are 19 residues in the CDR3. From germline, CDR1 is LGHNA and CDR2 YSLEER.